The 27 T cell receptor beta chains presented below share a single source sample, sequenced in a study of T cells in women clearing cervical HPV infection. Libraries were prepared by immunoSEQ multiplex PCR; TCRdb keeps only in-frame clonotypes and omits some of them. The repertoire table contains approximately 44,000 clones. Sample: blood buffy coat. Every receptor here comes from a woman aged 18 to 69 with a cervical HPV16 infection that either progressed to CIN3+ or cleared (not recorded which).

The CDR3 is CASTITPREETQYF. The CDR3 DNA, read in part, is TGTGCCAGCACCATCACCCCCCGGGAAGAGACC. This chain connects TRBV7-9 to TRBJ2-5; unclear D gene. The read gets to within 3 residues of the CDR3 end, and the germline J gene fills in the rest. Germline V gene data show CDR1 as SEHNR and CDR2 as FQNEAQ (reference sequence). V dropped 7 bases and J dropped 3 bases, with 15 bases sitting between them. The CDR3 has 14 amino acids. The full variable domain, completed using reference TRBV7-9 and TRBJ2-5, is DTGVSQNPRHKITKRGQNVTFRCDPISEHNRLYWYRQTLGQGPEFLTYFQNEAQLEKSRLLSDRFSAERPKGSFSTLEIQRTEQGDSAMYLCASTITPREETQYFGPGTRLLVL.

Concerning this clone: Coverage ceases 3 residues before the CDR3 finishes, and the germline J gene fills in the end. V gene TRBV5-6 combines with J gene TRBJ2-2, with no clear D. The V and J ends lost 1 base and 1 base respectively, with 5 bases between them. The length of the CDR3 is 14 residues. Germline V CDR1 and CDR2: SGHDT, YYEEEE. Here the CDR3 reads CASSLRVNTGELFF. CDR3 DNA (partial): TGTGCCAGCAGCTTGCGGGTGAACACCGGGGAG.

In regard to this clone: The CDR3 end is not reached by the read, which stops 3 residues before it; the germline J gene fills it in. The chain is built from TRBV7-6 and TRBJ2-1; 10 nucleotides agree with TRBD2. The germline gives CDR1 SGHVS, CDR2 FNYEAQ. After removal of 2 bases from V and 5 bases from J, the junction contained 12 bases not matched to a gene. The CDR3 extends over 18 amino acids. The CDR3 region is CASSLMVAGGWDNNEQFF. The CDR3 DNA, read in part, is TGTGCCAGCAGCTTAATGGTAGCGGGAGGCTGGGATAACAATGAG. Supplemented by reference TRBV7-6 and TRBJ2-1, the full variable domain reads GAGVSQSPRYKVTKRGQDVALRCDPISGHVSLYWYRQALGQGPEFLTYFNYEAQQDKSGLPNDRFSAERPEGSISTLTIQRTEQRDSAMYRCASSLMVAGGWDNNEQFFGPGTRLTVL.

The CDR3 reads CASSQDGATPEQFF. CDR3 DNA (partial): TGCGCCAGCAGCCAAGATGGTGCTACGCCTGAG. The V call is TRBV4-1, the J call TRBJ2-1; D call uncertain. The read is 3 residues too short to cover the CDR3 end, so that end is filled in from the germline J gene. Germline CDR1 reads MGHRA; CDR2 reads YSYEKL. CDR3 length: 14 residues. V lost 0 bases and J lost 9, with 12 bases in between.

CDR3 DNA (partial): TGCGCCAGCAGCCCTACAGGGGCAGATACG. Translated, it gives CASSPTGADT. In full, the CDR3 is CASSPTGADTQYF. This chain connects TRBV5-1 to TRBJ2-3; 7 bases map to TRBD1. The read falls 3 residues short of the CDR3 end, and the missing part is taken from the germline J gene. The V gene end was trimmed by 4 bases and the J gene end by 4 bases; junction bases not matched to a gene: 3. CDR1 and CDR2 from the germline V gene are SGHRS and YFSETQ. The CDR3 runs to 13 residues.

About this clone: The CDR3 end lies 3 residues beyond the end of the read and is filled in from the germline J gene. The V call is TRBV2, the J call TRBJ2-5; maybe TRBD2 (6 bases). Germline V gives CDR1 SNHLY, CDR2 FYNNEI. This CDR3 is built from 14 residues. V dropped 6 bases and J dropped 0 bases, with 11 bases sitting between them. The DNA read from the CDR3 is TGTGCCAGCAGAGGGACTGGGTACCAAGAGACC. Amino acids: CASRGTGYQET. The full-length CDR3 reads as CASRGTGYQETQYF.

A note on this clone: The CDR3 end falls 3 residues outside the read, so it is completed with the germline J gene. This chain links TRBV5-1 with TRBJ2-2; D is undetermined. The CDR3 runs 12 residues. The germline gives CDR1 SGHRS, CDR2 YFSETQ. V lost 0 bases and J 8 bases, leaving 5 bases between the germline ends. Partial CDR3 DNA: TGCGCCAGCAGCTTGGTCCGGGGGGAG. It is translated as CASSLVRGE. The complete CDR3 reads CASSLVRGELFF.

On this clone itself: The CDR3 end is not reached by the read, which stops 3 residues before it; the germline J gene fills it in. The chain couples TRBV7-8 to TRBJ2-1; the D is unclear. The CDR3 has 11 amino acids. The ends were cut back, 5 bases at V and 4 bases at J, with 3 bases in the middle. Germline V lookup: CDR1 SGHVS, CDR2 FQNEAQ. Incomplete CDR3 DNA: TGTGCCAGCAGCCATTACAATGAG. This codes for CASSHYNE. In full, the CDR3 is CASSHYNEQFF.

With regard to this clone: The CDR3 extends 3 residues past the end of the read, so its final part is completed from the germline J gene. The chain employs TRBV4-1 and TRBJ2-3; 8 bases are shared with TRBD2. Germline values: CDR1 MGHRA, CDR2 YSYEKL. The CDR3 covers 15 residues. Trimming took 4 bases from V and 2 from J; bases not matched to a gene: 5. The part of the CDR3 DNA that was read is TGCGCCAGCAGCCTAGCGGGACTGATCACAGATACG. Encoded protein: CASSLAGLITDT. The full CDR3 reads CASSLAGLITDTQYF.

CDR3 DNA (partial): TGTGCCAGCAGCTTTAATAATTCACCC. It yields the protein CASSFNNSP. The whole CDR3 region reads CASSFNNSPLHF. This sequence joins TRBV5-6 and TRBJ1-6; D is unclear. Read sequence stops 3 residues before the CDR3 end, and the germline J gene provides the missing end. V was cut by 2 bases and J by 5 bases, with 2 bases left in between. CDR1 and CDR2 from the germline V gene are SGHDT and YYEEEE. The CDR3 spans 12 residues.

Concerning this clone: The observed sequence ends 3 residues before the CDR3 terminus, with the missing tail filled in from the germline J gene. The sample has other DNA sequences that encode this CDR3 too. The gene calls are TRBV14 and TRBJ1-1; the D is unclear. The CDR3 has 15 residues. The V gene's germline CDR1 is SGHDN and CDR2 FVKESK. V dropped 6 bases and J dropped 1 base, with 15 bases sitting between them. The CDR3 is CASSPTGYQNTEAFF. The covered CDR3 bases are TGTGCCAGCAGTCCGACGGGGTATCAGAACACTGAA.

With respect to this clone: The DNA ends 3 residues before the CDR3 does, and the rest of the CDR3 is filled in from the germline J gene. The V call is TRBV30, the J call TRBJ2-3, with 8 bases identical to TRBD2. The J segment lost 5 bases and the V segment lost 2 bases, leaving 9 bases of the junction unmatched. From germline, CDR1 is GTSNPN and CDR2 SVGIG (reference sequence). This CDR3 has 15 amino acids. The CDR3 sequence is CAWSFGGGLGDTQYF. The part of the CDR3 DNA that was read is TGTGCCTGGAGTTTCGGGGGGGGCCTCGGAGATACG.

Details on this clone: The missing CDR3 end, 3 residues past where the read stops, is filled in from the germline J gene. The chain couples TRBV2 to TRBJ1-3; D possibly corresponds to TRBD1 (6 bases). Germline V gene sequence: CDR1 SNHLY, CDR2 FYNNEI. The CDR3 sequence is 12 residues long. The CDR3 loop is CASSERRGTIYF. CDR3 DNA, as far as it was read: TGTGCCAGCAGTGAAAGGAGGGGGACC.

Concerning this clone: The read gets to within 3 residues of the CDR3 end, and the germline J gene fills in the rest. This sequence joins TRBV19 and TRBJ2-5; D may be TRBD1 (7 bases). The germline V gene has CDR1 LNHDA and CDR2 SQIVND (reference sequence). The CDR3 extends over 16 amino acids. V was pared by 4 bases and J by 4 bases, with 19 bases between. The covered CDR3 bases are TGTGCCAGTAGTACTCCCCAGGGGGGCAGATCAGAGACC. Residues: CASSTPQGGRSET. The entire CDR3 reads CASSTPQGGRSETQYF.

Regarding this clone: Read coverage stops 3 residues before the CDR3 terminus; the germline J gene supplies the remainder. The chain uses TRBV20-1 and TRBJ1-5, with D possibly matching TRBD1 (5 bases). Germline V gene lookup returns CDR1 DFQATT and CDR2 SNEGSKA (reference sequence). The CDR3 runs 18 residues. V lost 1 base to trimming and J lost 1 base, with 20 bases between them. The sequenced CDR3 bases are TGCAGTGCTAGAGTAAGGGGTCGCAGGGAGTCGAGCAATCAGCCC. Translation gives CSARVRGRRESSNQP. The full-length CDR3 reads as CSARVRGRRESSNQPQHF.

With respect to this clone: The read finishes 3 residues shy of the CDR3 end, and the germline J gene is used to complete it. The chain employs TRBV28 and TRBJ2-3, with 10 bases fitting TRBD2. The CDR3 is 15 residues long. V lost 9 bases to trimming and J lost 2 bases; unmatched junction nucleotides: 8. CDR1 is MDHEN, CDR2 SYDVKM, per germline. The part of the CDR3 DNA that was read is TGTGCCAGTAGTATAGCGGGAGGCATCACAGATACG. It yields the protein CASSIAGGITDT. The complete CDR3 reads CASSIAGGITDTQYF.

A note on this clone: The CDR3 extends 3 residues past the end of the read, so its final part is completed from the germline J gene. This chain connects TRBV7-9 to TRBJ2-4; D remains ambiguous. The germline V and J ends were trimmed by 1 base and 7 bases, with 14 bases remaining between them. CDR3 length: 15 residues. Per the germline V gene, CDR1 is SEHNR and CDR2 is FQNEAQ (reference sequence). The CDR3 sequence: CASSLEAGQTNIQYF. The part of the CDR3 DNA that was read is TGTGCCAGCAGCTTAGAGGCTGGGCAGACGAACATT.

A note on this clone: The read ends 3 residues before the CDR3 terminus; that terminus is restored from the germline J gene. The V and J genes are TRBV7-9 and TRBJ2-7; the match to TRBD1 covers 9 bases. Germline CDR1 reads SEHNR; CDR2 reads FQNEAQ (reference sequence). The J segment lost 3 bases and the V segment lost 5 bases, leaving 2 bases of the junction unmatched. This CDR3 has 13 amino acids. CDR3 DNA (partial): TGTGCCAGCAGCCTGGACAGGGGCTACGAG. Translation gives CASSLDRGYE. The entire CDR3 protein reads CASSLDRGYEQYF.

Points on this clone: The CDR3 end is not reached by the read, which stops 3 residues before it; the germline J gene fills it in. J is TRBJ2-3 and V is TRBV20-1, with TRBD2 matching 16 bases. V gave up 5 bases and J gave up 8 bases; unmatched junction bases: 7. The CDR3 loop spans 15 amino acids. In germline, CDR1 is DFQATT, CDR2 SNEGSKA (reference sequence). CDR3: CSAPSGLAGGVTQYF. The CDR3 bases that were read are TGCAGTGCTCCTTCGGGACTAGCGGGGGGGGTTACG.

On this clone: The sequenced fragment ends 3 residues before the CDR3 boundary, so the rest is inferred from the germline J gene. The chain is built from TRBV5-1 and TRBJ1-4; perhaps TRBD1 as D (6 bases). CDR1 and CDR2 from the germline V gene are SGHRS and YFSETQ. V was pared by 4 bases and J by 7 bases, with 20 bases between. This CDR3 is 16 amino acids long. CDR3 protein: CASSRTVGDIGEKLFF. The DNA read from the CDR3 is TGCGCCAGCAGCCGAACGGTTGGGGACATAGGTGAAAAA.

Details on this clone: The read terminates 3 residues before the CDR3 end, so the remaining end is supplied by the germline J gene. The chain carries TRBV19 and TRBJ2-5; possible D gene TRBD2, 5 bases. V lost 8 bases, J lost 3 bases, and 19 bases lay in between. This CDR3 is 15 amino acids long. CDR1 LNHDA and CDR2 SQIVND come from the germline V gene (reference sequence). The sequenced part of the CDR3 DNA is TGTGCCAGTGCCACGAATATGGCGGGCAAAGAGACC. Amino acid sequence: CASATNMAGKET. The CDR3 in full is CASATNMAGKETQYF.

Details on this clone: The read ends 3 residues early relative to the CDR3; the germline J gene fills the gap. The gene calls are TRBV19 and TRBJ2-5; D may be TRBD1 (5 bases). The CDR3 is 14 amino acids. Germline CDR1 LNHDA, CDR2 SQIVND (reference sequence). V shed 11 bases and J shed 4 bases, with 20 bases lying between them. The CDR3 bases that were read are TGTGCCTCCCATGAGGTAGGGGCCCCAGAGACC. This translates into CASHEVGAPET. In full, the CDR3 reads CASHEVGAPETQYF.

Remarks on this clone: The read is 3 residues too short to cover the CDR3 end, so that end is filled in from the germline J gene. The chain links TRBV29-1 to TRBJ2-7, with D possibly TRBD1 on 5 matching bases. The ends were cut back, 8 bases at V and 3 bases at J, with 11 bases in the middle. Germline values: CDR1 SQVTM, CDR2 ANQGSEA. This CDR3 is 11 amino acids long. The CDR3 bases that were read are TGCAGCCCAGAGACAGTCTACGAG. This encodes CSPETVYE. The full CDR3 is CSPETVYEQYF.

In the case of this clone: The sequence runs out 3 residues before the end of the CDR3; the remainder is reconstructed from the germline J gene. This chain joins TRBV20-1 and TRBJ2-3; possibly TRBD1 for D (5 bases). The germline V gene encodes CDR1 DFQATT and CDR2 SNEGSKA (reference sequence). The CDR3 loop spans 14 amino acids. Trimming removed 3 bases from V and 0 bases from J, with 10 bases in between. The CDR3 bases that were read are TGCAGTGCTAGCGACAGCCTAAGCACAGATACG. This encodes CSASDSLSTDT. The CDR3 reads in full as CSASDSLSTDTQYF.

As to this clone: The CDR3 goes on 3 residues after the read ends, and that part is filled in from the germline J gene. This chain links TRBV2 with TRBJ2-7; TRBD1 matches 8 bases. Germline trimming cut 3 bases from V and 1 base from J; bases unmatched to any gene: 5. Germline CDR1 and CDR2: SNHLY and FYNNEI. CDR3 size: 15 residues. The CDR3 spells CASSDRGQRSYEQYF. CDR3 DNA, as far as it was read: TGTGCCAGCAGTGACAGGGGGCAAAGGTCCTACGAG.

Turning to this clone: Read sequence stops 3 residues before the CDR3 end, and the germline J gene provides the missing end. The chain joins TRBV28 to TRBJ1-2; D is possibly TRBD1 (6 bases). V was shortened by 5 bases and J by 5 bases, with 18 bases between the two germline ends. This CDR3 has 15 amino acids. Germline V gives CDR1 MDHEN, CDR2 SYDVKM. The covered CDR3 bases are TGTGCCAGCAGTCCTCGCCGCCGACAGGTATATGGC. This encodes CASSPRRRQVYG. The entire CDR3 reads CASSPRRRQVYGYTF.

For this clone: Sequencing ends 3 residues short of the CDR3 end; the germline J gene provides the rest. The chain links TRBV20-1 to TRBJ2-7; TRBD1 agrees at 10 bases. From germline, CDR1 is DFQATT and CDR2 SNEGSKA (reference sequence). V gave up 7 bases and J gave up 2 bases; unmatched junction bases: 5. The CDR3 has 13 residues. The CDR3 protein is CSVTTGGAYEQYF. The sequenced part of the CDR3 DNA is TGCAGTGTCACGACAGGGGGCGCCTACGAG.